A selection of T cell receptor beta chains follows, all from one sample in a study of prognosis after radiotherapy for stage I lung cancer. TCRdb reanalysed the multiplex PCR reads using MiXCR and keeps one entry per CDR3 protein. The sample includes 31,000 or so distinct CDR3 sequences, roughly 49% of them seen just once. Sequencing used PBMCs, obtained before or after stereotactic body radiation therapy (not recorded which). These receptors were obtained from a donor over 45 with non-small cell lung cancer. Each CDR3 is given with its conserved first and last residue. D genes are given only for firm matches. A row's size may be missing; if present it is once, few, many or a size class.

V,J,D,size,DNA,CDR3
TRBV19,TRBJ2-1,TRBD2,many,TGTGCCAGTAGTGGAGCGGGAGGATACAATGAGCAGTTCTTC,CASSGAGGYNEQFF
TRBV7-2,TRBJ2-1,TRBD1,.,TGTGCCAGCAGCCCCGGGGACAGAGAAGGGTCCAATGAGCAGTTCTTC,CASSPGDREGSNEQFF
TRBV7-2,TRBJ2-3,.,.,TGTGCCAGCAGGCCGAATGGGACGGGTGGCACAGATACGCAGTATTTT,CASRPNGTGGTDTQYF
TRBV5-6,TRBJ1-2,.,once,TGTGCCAGCAGCTTGGGGAGACTACAACAGGGTCCTATTTTGGGTGCCTACACCTTC,CASSLGRLQQGPILGAYTF
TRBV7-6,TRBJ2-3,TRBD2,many,TGTGCCAGCAGCGCCCGGACTAGAGCGGGGGCAGATACGCAGTATTTT,CASSARTRAGADTQYF
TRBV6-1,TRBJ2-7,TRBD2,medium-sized,TGTGCCACCCGTGAAACTAGCGCACCCTACGAGCAGTACTTC,CATRETSAPYEQYF
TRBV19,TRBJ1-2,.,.,TGTGCCAGTAGTGGCTCCGGGACGGCCTATGGCTACACCTTC,CASSGSGTAYGYTF
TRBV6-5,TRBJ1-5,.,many,TGTGCCAGCAGTTACGTGAAGGGGAAGTATAGCAATCAGCCCCAGCATTTT,CASSYVKGKYSNQPQHF
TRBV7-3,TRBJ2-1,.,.,TGTGCCAGCAGCTTAGGGCTATCTGGAGCCAATGAGCAGTTCTTC,CASSLGLSGANEQFF
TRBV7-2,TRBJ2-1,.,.,TGTGCCAGCAGCCTCAGGTGGCTTACCATTGAGCAGTTCTTC,CASSLRWLTIEQFF
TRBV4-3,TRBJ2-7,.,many,TGCGCCAGCAGCCAAGAGCTACCCAGGGGGGGCGAGCAGTACTTC,CASSQELPRGGEQYF
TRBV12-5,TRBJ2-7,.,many,TGTGCTAGTGTCATTACCGGATCCTACGAGCAGTACTTC,CASVITGSYEQYF
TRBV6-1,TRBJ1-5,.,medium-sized,TGTGCCAGCAGTCCCCAGGGGAGCAATCAGCCCCAGCATTTT,CASSPQGSNQPQHF
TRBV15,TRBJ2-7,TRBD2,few,TGTGCCACCGGTAGCCTAGCGGGAGAGGAGCAGTACTTC,CATGSLAGEEQYF
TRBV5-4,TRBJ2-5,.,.,TGTGCCAGCAGCCCCTGGGGGCGGACGGTAGAGACCCAGTACTTC,CASSPWGRTVETQYF
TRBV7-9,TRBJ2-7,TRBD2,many,TGTGCCAGCAGCTTAAAGGGGAGGCTAGCGGGAAGCGAGCAGTACTTC,CASSLKGRLAGSEQYF
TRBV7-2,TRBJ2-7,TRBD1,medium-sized,TGTGCCAGCAGCCAAACAACCTTACAGGGGGGATACTACGAGCAGTACTTC,CASSQTTLQGGYYEQYF
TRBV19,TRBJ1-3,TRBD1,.,TGTGCCAGTATGGTGACCGGGACAGGGGATGGAAACACCATATATTTT,CASMVTGTGDGNTIYF
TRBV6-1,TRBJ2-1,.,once,TGTGCCAGCAGTGTCTTTCGGTCCACCTACAATGAGCAGTTCTTC,CASSVFRSTYNEQFF
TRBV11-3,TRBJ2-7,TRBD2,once,TGTGCCAGCAGCTTAGGGGCTAGCGGGAGGGCCTTCGGAGGTGAGCAGTACTTC,CASSLGASGRAFGGEQYF
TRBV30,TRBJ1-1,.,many,TGTGCCTGCCCCCCGTTAGGTCGGGGAAACACTGAAGCTTTCTTT,CACPPLGRGNTEAFF
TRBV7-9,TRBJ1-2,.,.,TGTGCCAGCAGCTTATCTTCGCTTGGGACGGATGGCTACAAATTC,CASSLSSLGTDGYKF
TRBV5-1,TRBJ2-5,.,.,TGTGCCAGCAGCCCCGGACAGGGAGGGCAAGAGACCAAGTACTTC,CASSPGQGGQETKYF
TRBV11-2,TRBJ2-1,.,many,TGTGCCAGCAGCCCTGGGATAACGGGCAATGAGCAGTTCTTC,CASSPGITGNEQFF
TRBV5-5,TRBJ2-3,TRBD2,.,TGTGCCAGCAGCTTGAAAGGAACGGGACTAGCGGGAGGCCGGGGCACAGATACGCAGTATTTT,CASSLKGTGLAGGRGTDTQYF
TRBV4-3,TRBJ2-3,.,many,TGCGCCAGCAGCCCCAGGACGGATGGGGCGGGAGATACGCAGTATTTT,CASSPRTDGAGDTQYF
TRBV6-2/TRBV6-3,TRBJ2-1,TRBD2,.,TGTGCCAGCAAAGTGGGTAGCGGGAACTCCTACAATGAGCAGTTCTTC,CASKVGSGNSYNEQFF
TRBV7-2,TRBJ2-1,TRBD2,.,TGTGCCAGCAGCCTCCTCTTAGGGACTAGGGAGAACAATGAGCAGTTCTTC,CASSLLLGTRENNEQFF
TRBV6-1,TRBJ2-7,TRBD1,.,TGTGCCAGCTATGTGGGGGGTCCCGGGACAGGGGCCTACGAGCAGTACTTC,CASYVGGPGTGAYEQYF
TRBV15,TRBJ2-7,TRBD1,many,TGTGCCACCAGCAGAGACAGGGGGTACTCCTACGAGCAGTACTTC,CATSRDRGYSYEQYF
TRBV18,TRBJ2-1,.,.,TGTGCCAGCTCACCAAGAAGCTCCTACAATGAGCAGTTCTTC,CASSPRSSYNEQFF